This TCR beta chain was retrieved from a study of T and B cells in COVID-19 patients. For the study at large: The recovered cohort's median age was about 34 years, versus approximately 70 years in active infection.

This clonotype is deemed medium-sized (0.01 to 0.1%). Antigen specificity is unknown. BIOMED2 TRB-A/B primer pools were used in multiplex TRB PCR. TCRdb recomputed calls from the multiplex PCR reads with MiXCR, one row per CDR3 protein. Among approximately 8,000 distinct CDR3 sequences, 35% to 45% were seen once, and the ten largest hold 3% to 3.5%. V gave up 5 bases and J gave up 6 bases, with 8 bases separating them. In germline, CDR1 is LNHDA, CDR2 SQIVND (reference sequence). This CDR3 has 11 residues. Findings of the study overall: There were 2,000 to 2,500 TCR clusters exclusive to the recovered cohort, a few dozen with low generation probability.

Blood genomic DNA input for TRB amplification was roughly 230-550 ng. Sequenced material: blood. The source of this sequence is a human donor who had recovered from COVID-19. The chain uses TRBV19 and TRBJ2-7; unclear D gene. CDR3 in amino acids: CASSGPGEQYF. CDR3 nucleotides: TGTGCCAGTAGTGGACCTGGCGAGCAGTACTTC.